This TCR beta chain emerged from a study of shared clonotypes between healthy human individuals. The CDR3 spans 16 residues. Per germline, CDR1 SGHDT and CDR2 YYEEEE. After removal of 3 bases from V and 3 bases from J, the junction contained 7 bases not matched to a gene. Under the authors' procedure: ImmunoSEQ junction-only sequences lacked quality scores, so their filtering differed. Measured with immunoSEQ multiplex PCR; TCRdb has only the in-frame clones, and not every one. V and J calls and clone size are copied from that table; D and trimming were computed from the DNA. This sample carries some 2,000,000 clones, over 85% of them seen once, and the ten largest clones take more than 0.1%.

V is TRBV5-6 and J is TRBJ2-1; 9 positions match TRBD2. This clonotype was sampled from a man aged 18-30 years in good health. Sequenced input: naive CD4+ T cells sorted from blood. Subset here: CD45RA+ positively selected. The CDR3 reads CASSWGLAAVYNEQFF. CDR3 DNA sequence: TGTGCCAGCAGCTGGGGACTAGCCGCCGTCTACAATGAGCAGTTCTTC.